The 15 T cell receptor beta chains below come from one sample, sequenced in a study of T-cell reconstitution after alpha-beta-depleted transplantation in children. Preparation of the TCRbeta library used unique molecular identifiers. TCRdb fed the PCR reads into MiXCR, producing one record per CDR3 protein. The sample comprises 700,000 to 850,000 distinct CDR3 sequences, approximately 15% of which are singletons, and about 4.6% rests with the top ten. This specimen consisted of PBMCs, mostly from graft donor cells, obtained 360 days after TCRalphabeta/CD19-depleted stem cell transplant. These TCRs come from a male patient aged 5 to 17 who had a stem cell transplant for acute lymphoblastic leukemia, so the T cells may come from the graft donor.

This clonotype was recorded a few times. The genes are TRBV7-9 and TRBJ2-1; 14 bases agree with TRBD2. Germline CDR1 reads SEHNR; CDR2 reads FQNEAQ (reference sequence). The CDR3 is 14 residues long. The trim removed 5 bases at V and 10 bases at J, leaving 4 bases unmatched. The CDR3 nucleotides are TGTGCCAGCAGCATGGGACTAGCGGGAGACGAGCAGTTCTTC. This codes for CASSMGLAGDEQFF.

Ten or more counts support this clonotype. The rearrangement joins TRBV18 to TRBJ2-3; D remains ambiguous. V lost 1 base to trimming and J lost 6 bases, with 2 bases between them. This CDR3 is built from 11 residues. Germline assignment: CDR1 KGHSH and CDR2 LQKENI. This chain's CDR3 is CASSPLDTQYF. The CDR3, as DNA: TGTGCCAGCTCACCACTGGATACGCAGTATTTT.

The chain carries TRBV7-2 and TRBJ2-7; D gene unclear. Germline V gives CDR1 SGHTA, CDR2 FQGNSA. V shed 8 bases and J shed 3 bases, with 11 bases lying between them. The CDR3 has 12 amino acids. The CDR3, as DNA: TGTGCCAGCGCCAAATCCCACTACGAGCAGTACTTC. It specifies CASAKSHYEQYF.

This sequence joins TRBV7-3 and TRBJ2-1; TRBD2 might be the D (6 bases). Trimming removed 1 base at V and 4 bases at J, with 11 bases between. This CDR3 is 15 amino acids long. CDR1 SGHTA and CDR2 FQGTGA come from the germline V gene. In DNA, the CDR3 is TGTGCCAGCAGCTTAAACGGGGGAACTTACAATGAGCAGTTCTTC. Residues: CASSLNGGTYNEQFF.

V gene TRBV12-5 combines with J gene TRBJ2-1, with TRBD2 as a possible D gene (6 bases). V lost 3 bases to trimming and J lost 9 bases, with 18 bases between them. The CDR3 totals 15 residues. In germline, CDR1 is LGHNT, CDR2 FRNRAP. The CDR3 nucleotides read TGTGCTAGTGGTTTATCGGCGGGAAGCCTTCTTGAGCAGTTCTTC. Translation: CASGLSAGSLLEQFF.

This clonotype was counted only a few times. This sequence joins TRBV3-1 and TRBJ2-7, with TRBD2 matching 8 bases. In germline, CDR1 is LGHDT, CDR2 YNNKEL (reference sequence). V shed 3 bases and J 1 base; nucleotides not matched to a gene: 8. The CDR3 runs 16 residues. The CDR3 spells CASSHGNIAGSYEQYF. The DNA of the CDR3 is TGTGCCAGCAGCCACGGAAATATAGCGGGGTCCTACGAGCAGTACTTC.

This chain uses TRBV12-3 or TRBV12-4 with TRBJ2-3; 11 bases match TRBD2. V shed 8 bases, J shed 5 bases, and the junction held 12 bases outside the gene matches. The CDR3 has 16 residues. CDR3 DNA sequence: TGTGCCAGCCTCACCCCGGGACTAGCGGAAGGAGATACGCAGTATTTT. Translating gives CASLTPGLAEGDTQYF.

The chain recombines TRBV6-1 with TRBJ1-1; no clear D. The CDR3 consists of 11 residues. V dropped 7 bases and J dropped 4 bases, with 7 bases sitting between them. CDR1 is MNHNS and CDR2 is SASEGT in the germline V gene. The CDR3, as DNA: TGTGCCAGCATGGTGGTCACTGAAGCTTTCTTT. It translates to CASMVVTEAFF.

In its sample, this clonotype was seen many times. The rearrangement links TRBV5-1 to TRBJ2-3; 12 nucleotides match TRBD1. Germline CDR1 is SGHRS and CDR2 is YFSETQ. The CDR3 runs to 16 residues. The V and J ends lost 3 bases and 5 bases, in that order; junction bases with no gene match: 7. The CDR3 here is CASSWMGQGAEDTQYF. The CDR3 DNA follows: TGCGCCAGCAGCTGGATGGGACAGGGGGCTGAAGATACGCAGTATTTT.

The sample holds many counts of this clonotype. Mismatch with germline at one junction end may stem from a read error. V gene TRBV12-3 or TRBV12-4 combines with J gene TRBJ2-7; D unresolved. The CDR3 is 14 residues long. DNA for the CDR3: TGTGCCAGCATTTTAGGGCTAGATTACCACGAGCAGTACTTC. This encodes CASILGLDYHEQYF.

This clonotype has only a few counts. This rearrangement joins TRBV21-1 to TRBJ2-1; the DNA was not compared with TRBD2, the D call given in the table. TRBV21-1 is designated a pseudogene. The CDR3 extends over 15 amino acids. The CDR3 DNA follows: TGTGCCAGCACTCTACGCGGAGGGGCGGGCAATGAGCAGTTCTTC. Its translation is CASTLRGGAGNEQFF.

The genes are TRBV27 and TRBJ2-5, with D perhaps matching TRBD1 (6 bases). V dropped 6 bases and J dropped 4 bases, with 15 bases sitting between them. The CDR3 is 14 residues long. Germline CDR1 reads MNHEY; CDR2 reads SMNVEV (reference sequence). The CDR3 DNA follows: TGTGCCAGCAGCATTCAGGGGTTCGGAGAGACCCAGTACTTC. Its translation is CASSIQGFGETQYF.

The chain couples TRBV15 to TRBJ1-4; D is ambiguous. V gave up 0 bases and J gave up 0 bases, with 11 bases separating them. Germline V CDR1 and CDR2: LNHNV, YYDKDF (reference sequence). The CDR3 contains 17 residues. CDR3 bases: TGTGCCACCAGCAGAGATATCCCTTCTGCAACTAATGAAAAACTGTTTTTT. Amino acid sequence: CATSRDIPSATNEKLFF.

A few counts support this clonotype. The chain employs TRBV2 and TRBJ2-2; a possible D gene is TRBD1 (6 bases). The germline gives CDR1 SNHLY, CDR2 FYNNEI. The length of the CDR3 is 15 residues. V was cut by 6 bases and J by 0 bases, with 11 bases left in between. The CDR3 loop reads CASRKQGSNTGELFF. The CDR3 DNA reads TGTGCCAGCAGGAAACAGGGTTCGAACACCGGGGAGCTGTTTTTT.

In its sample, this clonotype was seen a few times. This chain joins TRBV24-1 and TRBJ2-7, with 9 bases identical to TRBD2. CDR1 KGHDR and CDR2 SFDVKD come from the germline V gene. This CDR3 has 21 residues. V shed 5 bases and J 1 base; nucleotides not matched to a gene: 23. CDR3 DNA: TGTGCCACCAGTGTCCTAAGGTCGACTAGCGGTTTCGGAGGTTATTCCTACGAGCAGTACTTC. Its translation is CATSVLRSTSGFGGYSYEQYF.